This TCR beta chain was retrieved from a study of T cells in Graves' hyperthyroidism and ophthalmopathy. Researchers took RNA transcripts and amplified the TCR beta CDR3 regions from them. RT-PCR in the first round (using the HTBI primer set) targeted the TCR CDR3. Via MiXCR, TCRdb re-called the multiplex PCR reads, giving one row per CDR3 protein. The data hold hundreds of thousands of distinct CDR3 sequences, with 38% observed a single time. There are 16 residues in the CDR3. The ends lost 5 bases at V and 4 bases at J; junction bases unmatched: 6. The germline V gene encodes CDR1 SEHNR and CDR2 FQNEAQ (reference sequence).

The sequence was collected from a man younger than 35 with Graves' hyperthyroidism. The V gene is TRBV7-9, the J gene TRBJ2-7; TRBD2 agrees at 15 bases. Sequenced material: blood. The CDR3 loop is CASSRTSGRAEYEQYF. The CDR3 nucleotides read TGTGCCAGCAGCAGGACTAGCGGGAGGGCCGAGTACGAGCAGTACTTC.